These T cell receptor beta chains were read from a single sample in a study of human T cells and chemical hapten exposure. TCRdb called the RACE reads again in MiXCR, with one record for every CDR3 protein. This table holds a few hundred thousand distinct CDR3 sequences, 4% to 5.5% found once. This sample comprised whole blood, obtained in connection with sensitization to the hapten diphenylcyclopropenone (DPC). Source of these receptors: a woman in her forties or fifties with alopecia areata. Some clones in this sample may be carry-over from other donors' samples. The CDR3 runs from the conserved cysteine through the conserved F or W. D genes are given only for firm matches. Clone size is shown for a subset of rows, as once, few, many or a class of expanded clone.

J gene | D gene | CDR3 length | clone size | V gene | CDR3 protein | CDR3 DNA
TRBJ1-1 | - | 9 | few | TRBV29-1 | CSVTEEAFF | TGCAGCGTAACAGAAGAAGCTTTCTTT
TRBJ1-3 | - | 12 | many | TRBV7-9 | CASSVTGNTIYF | TGTGCCAGCAGCGTGACTGGAAACACCATATATTTT
TRBJ2-5 | - | 13 | few | TRBV7-2 | CASSLWNQETQYF | TGTGCCAGCAGCTTATGGAACCAAGAGACCCAGTACTTC
TRBJ2-7 | - | 13 | once | TRBV15 | CATRLGGEYEQYF | TGTGCCACCAGGTTAGGGGGGGAATACGAGCAGTACTTC
TRBJ2-7 | TRBD2 | 15 | few | TRBV7-9 | CASSLEASGGHEQYF | TGTGCCAGCAGCTTAGAGGCTAGCGGCGGTCACGAGCAGTACTTC
TRBJ1-2 | TRBD1 | 15 | many | TRBV5-1 | CASSPLRDRGDGYTF | TGCGCCAGCAGCCCGCTAAGGGACAGGGGAGATGGCTACACCTTC
TRBJ2-2 | - | 14 | many | TRBV7-9 | CASSPGTHTGELFF | TGTGCCAGCAGCCCCGGGACACACACCGGGGAGCTGTTTTTT
TRBJ2-1 | TRBD1 | 16 | many | TRBV24-1 | CATSDRRQGTYNEQFF | TGTGCCACCAGTGATCGACGACAGGGGACCTACAATGAGCAGTTCTTC
TRBJ1-1 | TRBD1 | 12 | - | TRBV30 | CAWSQGDTEAFF | TGTGCCTGGAGTCAGGGGGACACTGAAGCTTTCTTT
TRBJ2-7 | - | 13 | - | TRBV20-1 | CSAGQGLTYEQYF | TGCAGTGCGGGGCAAGGCTTAACCTACGAGCAGTACTTC
TRBJ1-6 | TRBD1 | 15 | many | TRBV25-1 | CASSSRDRANSPLHF | TGTGCCAGCAGCAGCCGGGACAGGGCAAATTCACCCCTCCACTTT
TRBJ2-3 | - | 12 | - | TRBV29-1 | CSGGVSTDTQYF | TGCAGCGGGGGGGTTAGCACAGATACGCAGTATTTT
TRBJ2-5 | - | 15 | many | TRBV6-5 | CASMLGGARQETQYF | TGTGCCAGCATGTTGGGAGGAGCCCGCCAAGAGACCCAGTACTTC